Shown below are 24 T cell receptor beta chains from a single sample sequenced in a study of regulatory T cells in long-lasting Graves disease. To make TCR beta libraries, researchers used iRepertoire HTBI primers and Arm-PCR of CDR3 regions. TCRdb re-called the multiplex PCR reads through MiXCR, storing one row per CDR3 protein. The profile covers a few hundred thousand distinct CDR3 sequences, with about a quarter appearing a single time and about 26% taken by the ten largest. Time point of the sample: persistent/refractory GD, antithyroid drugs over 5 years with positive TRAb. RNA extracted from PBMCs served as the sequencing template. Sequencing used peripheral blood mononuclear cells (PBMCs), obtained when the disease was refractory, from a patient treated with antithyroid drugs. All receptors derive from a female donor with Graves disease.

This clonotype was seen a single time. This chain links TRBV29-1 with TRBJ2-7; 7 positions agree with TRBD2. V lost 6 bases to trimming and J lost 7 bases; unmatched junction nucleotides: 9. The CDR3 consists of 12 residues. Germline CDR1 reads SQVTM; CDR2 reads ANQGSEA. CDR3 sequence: CSVSRESREQYF. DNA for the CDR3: TGCAGCGTCTCGCGGGAGTCTCGGGAGCAGTACTTC.

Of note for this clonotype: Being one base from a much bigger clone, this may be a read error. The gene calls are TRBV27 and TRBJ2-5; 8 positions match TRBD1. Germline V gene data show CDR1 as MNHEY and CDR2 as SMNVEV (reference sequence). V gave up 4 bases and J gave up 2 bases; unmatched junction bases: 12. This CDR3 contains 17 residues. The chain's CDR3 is CASSSPQGAWGQETQYF. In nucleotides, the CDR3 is TGTGCCAGCAGTTCCCCTCAGGGGGCATGGGGGCAAGAGACCCAGTACTTC.

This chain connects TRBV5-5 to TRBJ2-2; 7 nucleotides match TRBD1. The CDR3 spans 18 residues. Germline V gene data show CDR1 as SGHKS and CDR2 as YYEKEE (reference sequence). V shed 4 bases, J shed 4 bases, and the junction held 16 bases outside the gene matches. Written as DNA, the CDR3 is TGTGCCAGCAGCCCCCTCCCGATCACAGGGGTCGGCACCGGGGAGCTGTTTTTT. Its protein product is CASSPLPITGVGTGELFF.

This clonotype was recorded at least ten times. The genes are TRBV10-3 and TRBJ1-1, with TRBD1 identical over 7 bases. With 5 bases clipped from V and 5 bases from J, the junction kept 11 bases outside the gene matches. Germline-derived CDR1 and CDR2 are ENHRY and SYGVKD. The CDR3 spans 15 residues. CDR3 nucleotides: TGTGCCATCAGTCAATTCCCCGAGACAGGGACTGAAGCTTTCTTT. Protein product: CAISQFPETGTEAFF.

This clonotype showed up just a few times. The CDR3 nucleotides are TGTGCCAGCTTGGGGGGGGGCACGGGCACTGAAGCTTTCTTT. Protein product: CASLGGGTGTEAFF. The rearrangement uses TRBV28 and TRBJ1-1; perhaps TRBD1 as D (6 bases). This CDR3 contains 14 residues. The V end lost 8 bases, the J end lost 4 bases, and 17 bases lay between the germline ends. CDR1 is MDHEN and CDR2 is SYDVKM in the germline V gene.

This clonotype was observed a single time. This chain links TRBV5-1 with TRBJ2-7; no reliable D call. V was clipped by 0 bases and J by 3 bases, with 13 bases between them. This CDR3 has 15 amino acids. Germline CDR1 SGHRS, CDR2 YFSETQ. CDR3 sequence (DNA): TGCGCCAGCAGCTTGGAGGCAGGTTTACTCTACGAGCAGTACTTC. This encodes CASSLEAGLLYEQYF.

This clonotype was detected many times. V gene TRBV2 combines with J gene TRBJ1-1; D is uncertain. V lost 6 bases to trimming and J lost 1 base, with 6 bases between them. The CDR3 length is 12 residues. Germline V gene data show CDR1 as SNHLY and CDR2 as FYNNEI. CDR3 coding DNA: TGTGCCAGCAGGGACGGGAACACTGAAGCTTTCTTT. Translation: CASRDGNTEAFF.

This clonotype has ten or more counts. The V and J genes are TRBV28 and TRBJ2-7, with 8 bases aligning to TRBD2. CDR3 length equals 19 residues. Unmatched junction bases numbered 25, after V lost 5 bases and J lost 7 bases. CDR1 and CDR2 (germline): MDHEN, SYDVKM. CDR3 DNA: TGTGCCAGCAGTCCCTGGGGATATCGAACCGGGAGGGAACTCTCGGAGCAGTACTTC. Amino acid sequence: CASSPWGYRTGRELSEQYF.

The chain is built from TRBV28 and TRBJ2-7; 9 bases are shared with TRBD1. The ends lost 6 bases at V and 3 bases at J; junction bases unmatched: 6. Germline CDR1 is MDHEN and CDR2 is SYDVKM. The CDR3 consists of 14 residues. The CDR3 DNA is TGTGCCAGCAGAACAGGGGGCCCGGTCTACGAGCAGTACTTC. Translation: CASRTGGPVYEQYF.

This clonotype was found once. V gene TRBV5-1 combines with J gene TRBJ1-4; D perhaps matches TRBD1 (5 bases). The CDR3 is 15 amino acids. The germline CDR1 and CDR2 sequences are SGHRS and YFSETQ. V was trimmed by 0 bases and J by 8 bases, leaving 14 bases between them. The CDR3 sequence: CASSLDRPFGEKLFF. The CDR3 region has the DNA TGCGCCAGCAGCTTGGACAGGCCCTTCGGGGAAAAACTGTTTTTT.

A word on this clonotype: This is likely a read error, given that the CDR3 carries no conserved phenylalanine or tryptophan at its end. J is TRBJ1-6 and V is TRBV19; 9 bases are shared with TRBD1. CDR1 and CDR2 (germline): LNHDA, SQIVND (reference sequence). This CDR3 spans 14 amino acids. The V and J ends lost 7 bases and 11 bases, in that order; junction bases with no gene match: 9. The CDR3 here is CASTPDRGRAPLHS. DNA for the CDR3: TGTGCCAGTACCCCGGACAGGGGTCGGGCACCCCTCCACTCT.

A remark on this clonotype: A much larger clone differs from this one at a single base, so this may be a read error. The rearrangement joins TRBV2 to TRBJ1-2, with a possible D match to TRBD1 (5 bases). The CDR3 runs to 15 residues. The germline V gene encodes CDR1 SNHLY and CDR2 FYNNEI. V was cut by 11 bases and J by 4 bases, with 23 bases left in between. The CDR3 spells CAGKSLPGPSYGYTF. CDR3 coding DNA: TGTGCCGGCAAAAGCCTACCGGGACCCTCCTATGGCTACACCTTC.

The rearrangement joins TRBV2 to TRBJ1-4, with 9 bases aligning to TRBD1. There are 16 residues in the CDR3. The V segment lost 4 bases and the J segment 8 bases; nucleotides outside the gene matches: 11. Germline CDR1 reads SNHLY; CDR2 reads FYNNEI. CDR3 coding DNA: TGTGCCAGCAGTGGAGGGGACAGGGCCCTTCGGGAAAAACTGTTTTTT. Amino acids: CASSGGDRALREKLFF. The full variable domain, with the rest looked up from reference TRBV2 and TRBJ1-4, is EPEVTQTPSHQVTQMGQEVILRCVPISNHLYFYWYRQILGQKVEFLVSFYNNEISEKSEIFDDQFSVERPDGSNFTLKIRSTKLEDSAMYFCASSGGDRALREKLFFGSGTQLSVL.

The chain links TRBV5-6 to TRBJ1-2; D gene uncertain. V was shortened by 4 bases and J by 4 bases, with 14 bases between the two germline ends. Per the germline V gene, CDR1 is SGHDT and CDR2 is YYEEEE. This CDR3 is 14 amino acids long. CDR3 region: CASSRQGRPYGYTF. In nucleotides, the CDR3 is TGTGCCAGCAGCCGACAAGGACGCCCCTATGGCTACACCTTC.

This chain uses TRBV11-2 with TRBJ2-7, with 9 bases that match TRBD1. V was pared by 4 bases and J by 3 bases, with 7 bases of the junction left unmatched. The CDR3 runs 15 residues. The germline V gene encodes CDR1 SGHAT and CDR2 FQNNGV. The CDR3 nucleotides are TGTGCCAGCAGCTCCATTAGGGACAGGGACTACGAGCAGTACTTC. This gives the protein CASSSIRDRDYEQYF.

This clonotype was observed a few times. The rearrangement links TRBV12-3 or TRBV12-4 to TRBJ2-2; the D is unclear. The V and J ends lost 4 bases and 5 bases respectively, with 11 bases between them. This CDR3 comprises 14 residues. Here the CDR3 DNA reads TGTGCCAGCAGTTACCGCATCAGAACCGGGGAGCTGTTTTTT. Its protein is CASSYRIRTGELFF.

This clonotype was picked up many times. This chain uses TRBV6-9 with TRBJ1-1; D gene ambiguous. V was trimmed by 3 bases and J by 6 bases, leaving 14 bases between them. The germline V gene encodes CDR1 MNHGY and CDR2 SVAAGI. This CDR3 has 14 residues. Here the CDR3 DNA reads TGTGCCAGCAGTTACGATCGAATCGTCCCTGAAGCTTTCTTT. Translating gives CASSYDRIVPEAFF.

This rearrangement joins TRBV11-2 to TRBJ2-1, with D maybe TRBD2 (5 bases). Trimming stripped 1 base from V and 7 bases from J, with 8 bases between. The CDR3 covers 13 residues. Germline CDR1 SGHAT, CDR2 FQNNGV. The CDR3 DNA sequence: TGTGCCAGCAGCTTAGCTAGCTTGAATGAGCAGTTCTTC. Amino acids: CASSLASLNEQFF.

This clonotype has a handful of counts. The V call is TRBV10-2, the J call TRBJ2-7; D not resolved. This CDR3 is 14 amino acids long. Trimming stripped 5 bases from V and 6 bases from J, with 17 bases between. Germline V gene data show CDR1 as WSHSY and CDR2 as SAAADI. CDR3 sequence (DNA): TGCGCCAGCAGTTCCTTGGCGCCCGGGTTCGAGCAGTACTTC. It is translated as CASSSLAPGFEQYF.

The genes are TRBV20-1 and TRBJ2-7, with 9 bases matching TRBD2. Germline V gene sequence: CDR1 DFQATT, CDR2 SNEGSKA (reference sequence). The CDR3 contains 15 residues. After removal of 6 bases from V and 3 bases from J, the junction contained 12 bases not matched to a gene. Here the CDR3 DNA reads TGCAGTGCAACCCGTCGGCGGGAGGGAAACTACGAGCAGTACTTC. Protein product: CSATRRREGNYEQYF.

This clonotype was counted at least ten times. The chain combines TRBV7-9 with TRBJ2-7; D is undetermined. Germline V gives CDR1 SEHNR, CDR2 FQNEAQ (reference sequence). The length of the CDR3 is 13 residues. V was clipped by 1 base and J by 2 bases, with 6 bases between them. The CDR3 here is CASSLDGPYEQYF. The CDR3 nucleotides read TGTGCCAGCAGCTTAGATGGACCCTACGAGCAGTACTTC.

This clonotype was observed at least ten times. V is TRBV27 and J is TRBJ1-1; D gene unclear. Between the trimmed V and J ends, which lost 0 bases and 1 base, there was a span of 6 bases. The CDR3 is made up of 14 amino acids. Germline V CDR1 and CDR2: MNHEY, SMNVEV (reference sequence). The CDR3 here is CASSLSHPNTEAFF. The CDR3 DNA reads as TGTGCCAGCAGTTTATCGCATCCGAACACTGAAGCTTTCTTT.

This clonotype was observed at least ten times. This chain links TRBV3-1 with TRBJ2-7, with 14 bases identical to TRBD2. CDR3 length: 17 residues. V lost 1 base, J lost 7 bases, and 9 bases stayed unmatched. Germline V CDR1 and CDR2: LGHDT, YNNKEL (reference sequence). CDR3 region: CASSQGRPGLAGEEQYF. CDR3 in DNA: TGTGCCAGCAGCCAAGGTCGGCCGGGACTAGCGGGAGAAGAGCAGTACTTC.

The CDR3 nucleotides are TGTGCCAGCAGCCACTCCGGGACAAGTAATCAGCCCCAGCATTTT. Translated: CASSHSGTSNQPQHF. The chain is built from TRBV3-1 and TRBJ1-5, with D possibly TRBD1 on 6 matching bases. The CDR3 extends over 15 amino acids. CDR1 is LGHDT, CDR2 YNNKEL, per germline (reference sequence). The germline V and J ends were trimmed by 3 bases and 4 bases, with 13 bases remaining between them. Variable domain in full (rest from reference TRBV3-1 and TRBJ1-5): DTAVSQTPKYLVTQMGNDKSIKCEQNLGHDTMYWYKQDSKKFLKIMFSYNNKELIINETVPNRFSPKSPDKAHLNLHINSLELGDSAVYFCASSHSGTSNQPQHFGDGTRLSIL.